This T cell receptor beta chain was sequenced for a study of cytomegalovirus exposure and HLA in healthy donors. Study in general: Researchers found that under 90% of about 400 genotyped donors fell within the Caucasian-associated ancestry cluster.

The study's findings and limits: In vitro testing confirmed a few CMV-associated chains as specific for CMV antigens. A later analysis by the authors found several of the most significant clusters apparently linked to common viral pathogens.

As concerns this clone: Its antigen is unknown.

The primer mix had 60 Vbeta and 13 Jbeta primers. Repertoires were generated with immunoSEQ multiplex PCR, while TCRdb's copy carries only in-frame clones and drops some. The sample includes about 200,000 clones, around 83% of them seen just once. The CDR3 spans 17 residues. Per the germline V gene, CDR1 is SEHNR and CDR2 is FQNEAQ (reference sequence). Trimming removed 1 base at V and 7 bases at J, with 19 bases between. Everyone who donated was a healthy bone marrow donor. This receptor was taken from a girl aged 5 to 17 in good health and CMV-seronegative. Sequenced sample: PBMCs. This chain links TRBV7-9 with TRBJ1-4, with D perhaps TRBD1 (6 bases). The DNA of the CDR3 is TGTGCCAGCAGCTTAGTTTCGTCGGAAACAGGGTCTGAAAAACTGTTTTTT. This codes for CASSLVSSETGSEKLFF.